This record covers a single T cell receptor (beta chain). Its specificity is unknown. The data stem from a study of radiotherapy plus CTLA-4 blockade in lung cancer. Study-level background: The study recorded objective responses in about 18% of patients and disease control in approximately 29%.

Clones were read by immunoSEQ multiplex PCR, and TCRdb kept only the in-frame ones, dropping some. The sample yields approximately 76,000 clones, roughly 79% seen once. Those patients who had chemo-refractory metastatic non-small-cell lung cancer were given focal radiation along with CTLA-4 blockade through ipilimumab. Per germline, CDR1 SGHRS and CDR2 YFSETQ. This CDR3 has 20 residues. Losses at the gene ends were 0 bases for V and 0 bases for J; bases not matched to a gene: 16. Study-level results: Expansion of tumor-derived TCR clones was observed in blood after radiotherapy plus ipilimumab. Interferon-beta and early blood T cell clone dynamics reportedly predicted response best.

Source: peripheral blood, taken from a patient treated with radiotherapy plus ipilimumab. The rearrangement links TRBV5-1 to TRBJ2-3; TRBD2 aligns across 7 bases. The receptor was isolated from a human donor with non-small cell lung cancer who had a partial response to radiotherapy plus ipilimumab. Some clones in this sample may be carry-over from other donors' samples. The CDR3 region has the DNA TGCGCCAGCAGCTTGGAGCCGATTACCCCAAGCGGGACTAGCACAGATACGCAGTATTTT. This translates into CASSLEPITPSGTSTDTQYF.